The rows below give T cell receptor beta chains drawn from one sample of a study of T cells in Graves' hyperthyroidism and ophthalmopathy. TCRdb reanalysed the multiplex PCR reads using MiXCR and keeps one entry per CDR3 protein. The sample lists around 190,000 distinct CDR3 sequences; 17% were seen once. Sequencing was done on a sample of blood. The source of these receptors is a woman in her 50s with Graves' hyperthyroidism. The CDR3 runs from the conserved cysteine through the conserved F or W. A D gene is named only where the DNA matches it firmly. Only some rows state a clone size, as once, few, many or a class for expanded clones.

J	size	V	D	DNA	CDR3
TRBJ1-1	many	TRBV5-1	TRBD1	TGCGCCAGCAGCCTTAACAGGGCAGGGGGCACTGAAGCTTTCTTT	CASSLNRAGGTEAFF
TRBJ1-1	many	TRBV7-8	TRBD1	TGTGCCAGCAGCCCCAGAACAGGGGGAGCTTTCTTT	CASSPRTGGAFF
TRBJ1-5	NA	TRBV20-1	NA	TGCAGTGCTAGAGCTCCCGATTCCGAGTCCCAGCATTTT	CSARAPDSESQHF
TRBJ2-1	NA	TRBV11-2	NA	TGTGCCAGCAGCTTAGGCGTAGGTGGGATTGGGACTTTCAATGAGCAGTTCTTC	CASSLGVGGIGTFNEQFF
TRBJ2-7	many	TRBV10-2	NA	TGCGCCAGCAGTTCTTCTCTCTCCTACGAGCAGTACTTC	CASSSSLSYEQYF
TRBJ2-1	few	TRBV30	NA	TGTGCCTGGAGTCCCTATGATGAGCAGTTCTTC	CAWSPYDEQFF
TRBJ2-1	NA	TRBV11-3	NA	TGTGCCAGCAGCCGGCGACAGCACAATGAGCAGTTCTTC	CASSRRQHNEQFF
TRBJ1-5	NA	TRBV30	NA	TGTGCCTGGAGTCTTGACTACAATCAGCCCCAGCATTTT	CAWSLDYNQPQHF
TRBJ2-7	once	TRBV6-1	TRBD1	TGTGCCAGCAGCTCTACGGGACAGGTGAACTCCGAGCAGTACTTC	CASSSTGQVNSEQYF
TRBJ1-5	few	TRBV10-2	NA	TGCGCCAGCACCGGGAATTGGGGGTCAGGACAGCCCCAGCATTTT	CASTGNWGSGQPQHF
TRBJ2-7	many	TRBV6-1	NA	TGTGCCAGCAGTGAAGCGATAGGGCAGTACTTC	CASSEAIGQYF
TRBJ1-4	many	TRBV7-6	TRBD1	TGTGCCAGCAGCCCTTCAGACAGGGCTAATGAAAAACTGTTTTTT	CASSPSDRANEKLFF
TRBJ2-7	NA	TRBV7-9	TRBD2	TGTGCCAGCAGCTGGACTAGCGGGTACTACGAGCAGTACTTC	CASSWTSGYYEQYF
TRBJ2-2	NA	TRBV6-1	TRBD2	TGTGCCAGCAGCCCACCGGGACTAGGCGGCACCGGGGAGCTGTTTTTT	CASSPPGLGGTGELFF
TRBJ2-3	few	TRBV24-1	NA	TGTGCCACCAGTGGGGTGGATACGCAGTATTTT	CATSGVDTQYF
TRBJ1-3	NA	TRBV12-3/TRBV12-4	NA	TGTGCCAGCAGTTTTAGGGTGACAGGCCACTCTGGAAACACCATATATTTT	CASSFRVTGHSGNTIYF
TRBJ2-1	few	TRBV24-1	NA	TGTGCCACCAGTGATTTGGGGCGGCAGTTCTTC	CATSDLGRQFF
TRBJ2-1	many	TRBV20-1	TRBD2	TGCAGTGCTAGAGATCCTAGCGGGACCACCTACAATGAGCAGTTCTTC	CSARDPSGTTYNEQFF
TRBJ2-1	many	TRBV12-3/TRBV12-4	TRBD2	TGTGCCAGCAGTAAGACTAGCGGGGGTGGCAATGAGCAGTTCTTC	CASSKTSGGGNEQFF
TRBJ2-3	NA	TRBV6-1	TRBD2	TGTGCCAGCAGTTCGGGACTAGCGGGAGATTTCAGAGATACGCAGTATTTT	CASSSGLAGDFRDTQYF
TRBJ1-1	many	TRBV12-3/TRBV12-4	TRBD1	TGTGCCAGCAGTTACGACAGGGACACTGAAGCTTTCTTT	CASSYDRDTEAFF
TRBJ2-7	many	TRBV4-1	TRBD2	TGCGCCAGCAGTATGACTAGCGGCTCCTACGAGCAGTACTTC	CASSMTSGSYEQYF
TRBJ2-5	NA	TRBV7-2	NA	TGTGCCAGCAGCTTAAGCTACCTCCAAGAGACCCAGTACTTC	CASSLSYLQETQYF
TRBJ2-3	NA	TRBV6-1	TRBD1	TGTGCCAGCAGTGGAAGACAGGGGGCCGCAGATACGCAGTATTTT	CASSGRQGAADTQYF